Below, 3 T cell receptor beta chains from the same sample are listed, as sequenced in a study of cytomegalovirus exposure and HLA in healthy donors. The PCR ran on 60 Vbeta and 13 Jbeta primers. The protocol was immunoSEQ multiplex PCR, while the TCRdb copy is restricted to in-frame clones and leaves out a portion. The sample lists some 97,000 clones, 65% to 75% seen once, with over 4% in the top ten. Sequences were obtained from PBMCs. These receptors were obtained from a woman in her late teens or twenties in good health and CMV-seropositive.

V and J are TRBV18 and TRBJ2-3; 9 positions match TRBD1. V gave up 2 bases and J gave up 4 bases; unmatched junction bases: 4. This CDR3 is built from 15 residues. Germline V CDR1 and CDR2: KGHSH, LQKENI. CDR3 region: CASSPITGGSDTQYF. Written as DNA, the CDR3 is TGTGCCAGCTCACCAATCACAGGGGGCTCAGATACGCAGTATTTT.

The genes are TRBV27 and TRBJ1-5; the D gene is possibly TRBD1 (5 bases). Deletions cut 2 bases from V and 4 bases from J, with 6 bases between. The CDR3 spans 13 residues. CDR1 is MNHEY, CDR2 SMNVEV, per germline (reference sequence). The CDR3 coding sequence is TGTGCCAGCAGTTTACGGGGGAATCAGCCCCAGCATTTT. The encoded protein is CASSLRGNQPQHF.

The chain combines TRBV28 with TRBJ1-6; 8 bases are shared with TRBD1. This CDR3 region has 12 residues. Losses at the gene ends were 10 bases for V and 9 bases for J; bases not matched to a gene: 5. Germline V gene sequence: CDR1 MDHEN, CDR2 SYDVKM. CDR3 nucleotide sequence: TGTGCCACCGACAGGGGCACTTCACCCCTCCACTTT. Protein: CATDRGTSPLHF.